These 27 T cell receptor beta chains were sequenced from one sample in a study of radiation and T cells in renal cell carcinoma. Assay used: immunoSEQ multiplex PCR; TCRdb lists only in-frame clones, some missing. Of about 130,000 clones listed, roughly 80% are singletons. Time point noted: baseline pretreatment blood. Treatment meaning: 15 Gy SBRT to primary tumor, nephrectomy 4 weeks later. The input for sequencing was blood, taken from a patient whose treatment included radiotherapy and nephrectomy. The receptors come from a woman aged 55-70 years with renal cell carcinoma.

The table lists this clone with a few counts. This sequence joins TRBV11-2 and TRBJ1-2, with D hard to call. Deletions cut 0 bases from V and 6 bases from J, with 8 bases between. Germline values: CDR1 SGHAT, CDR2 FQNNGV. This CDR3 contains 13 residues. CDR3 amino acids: CASSLDNQNGYTF. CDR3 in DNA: TGTGCCAGCAGCTTAGATAATCAGAATGGCTACACCTTC. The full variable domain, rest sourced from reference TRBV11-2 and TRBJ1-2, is EAGVAQSPRYKIIEKRQSVAFWCNPISGHATLYWYQQILGQGPKLLIQFQNNGVVDDSQLPKDRFSAERLKGVDSTLKIQPAKLEDSAVYLCASSLDNQNGYTFGSGTRLTVV.

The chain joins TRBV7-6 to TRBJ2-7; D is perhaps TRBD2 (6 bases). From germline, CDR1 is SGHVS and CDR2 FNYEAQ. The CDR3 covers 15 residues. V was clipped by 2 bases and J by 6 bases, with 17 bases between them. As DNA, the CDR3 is TGTGCCAGCAGCTTATTGTTGGGGGACTTGGGCGAGCAGTACTTC. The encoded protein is CASSLLLGDLGEQYF.

CDR3 in DNA: TGCGCCAGCAGCCCTAGGGATGAGACAGGGGATGAAAAACTGTTTTTT. Protein sequence: CASSPRDETGDEKLFF. The gene calls are TRBV5-1 and TRBJ1-4, with TRBD1 matching 8 bases. This CDR3 comprises 16 residues. The V gene's germline CDR1 is SGHRS and CDR2 YFSETQ. After removal of 4 bases from V and 6 bases from J, the junction contained 11 bases not matched to a gene.

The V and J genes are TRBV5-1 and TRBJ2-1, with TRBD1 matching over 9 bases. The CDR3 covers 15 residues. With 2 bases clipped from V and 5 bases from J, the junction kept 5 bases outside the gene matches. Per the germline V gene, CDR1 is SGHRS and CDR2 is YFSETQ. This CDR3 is CASSLNRGHNNEQFF. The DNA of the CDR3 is TGCGCCAGCAGCTTAAACAGGGGGCACAACAATGAGCAGTTCTTC.

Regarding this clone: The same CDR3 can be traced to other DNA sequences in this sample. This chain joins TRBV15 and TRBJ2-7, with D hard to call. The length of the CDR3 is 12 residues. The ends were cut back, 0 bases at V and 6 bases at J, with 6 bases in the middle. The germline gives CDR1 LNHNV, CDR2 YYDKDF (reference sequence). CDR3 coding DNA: TGTGCCACCAGCAGAGATAGAGTCGAGCAGTACTTC. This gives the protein CATSRDRVEQYF.

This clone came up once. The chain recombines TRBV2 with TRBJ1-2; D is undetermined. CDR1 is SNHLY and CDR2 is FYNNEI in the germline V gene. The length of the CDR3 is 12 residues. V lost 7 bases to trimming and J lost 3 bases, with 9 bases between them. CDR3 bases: TGTGCCAGCAAAGGACGGGACTATGGCTACACCTTC. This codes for CASKGRDYGYTF.

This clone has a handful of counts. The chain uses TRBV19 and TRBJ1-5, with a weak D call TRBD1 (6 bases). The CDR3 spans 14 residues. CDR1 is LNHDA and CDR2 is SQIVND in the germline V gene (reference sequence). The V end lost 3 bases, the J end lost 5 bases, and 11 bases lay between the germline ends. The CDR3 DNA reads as TGTGCCAGTAGTATTACGGGGGGCTATCAGCCCCAGCATTTT. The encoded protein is CASSITGGYQPQHF.

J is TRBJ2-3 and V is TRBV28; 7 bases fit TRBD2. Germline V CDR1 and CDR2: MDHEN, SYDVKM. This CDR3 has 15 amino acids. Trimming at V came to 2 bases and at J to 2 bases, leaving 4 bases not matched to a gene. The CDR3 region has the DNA TGTGCCAGCAGTTTACCAGCGGGGTCCACAGATACGCAGTATTTT. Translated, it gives CASSLPAGSTDTQYF.

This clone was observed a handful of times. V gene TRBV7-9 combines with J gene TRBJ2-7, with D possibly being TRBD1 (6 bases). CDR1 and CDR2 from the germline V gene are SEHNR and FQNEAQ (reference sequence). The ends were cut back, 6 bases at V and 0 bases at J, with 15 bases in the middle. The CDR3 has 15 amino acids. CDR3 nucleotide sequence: TGTGCCAGCAGGCCAACAGGGTCCCTCTCCTACGAGCAGTACTTC. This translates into CASRPTGSLSYEQYF.

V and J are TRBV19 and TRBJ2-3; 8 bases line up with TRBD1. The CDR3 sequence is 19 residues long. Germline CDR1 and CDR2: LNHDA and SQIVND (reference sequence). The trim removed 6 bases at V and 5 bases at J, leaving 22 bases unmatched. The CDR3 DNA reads TGTGCCAGTAGACCTCTGTCCGGAACCCGACAGGGGACGGGAGATACGCAGTATTTT. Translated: CASRPLSGTRQGTGDTQYF.

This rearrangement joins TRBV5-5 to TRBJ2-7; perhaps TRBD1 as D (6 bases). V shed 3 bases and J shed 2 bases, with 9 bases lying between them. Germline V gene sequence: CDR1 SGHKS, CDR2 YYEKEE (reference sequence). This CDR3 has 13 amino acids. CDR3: CASSSGQPYEQYF. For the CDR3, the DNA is TGTGCCAGCAGCTCGGGACAACCCTACGAGCAGTACTTC. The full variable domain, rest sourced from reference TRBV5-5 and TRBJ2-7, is DAGVTQSPTHLIKTRGQQVTLRCSPISGHKSVSWYQQVLGQGPQFIFQYYEKEERGRGNFPDRFSARQFPNYSSELNVNALLLGDSALYLCASSSGQPYEQYFGPGTRLTVT.

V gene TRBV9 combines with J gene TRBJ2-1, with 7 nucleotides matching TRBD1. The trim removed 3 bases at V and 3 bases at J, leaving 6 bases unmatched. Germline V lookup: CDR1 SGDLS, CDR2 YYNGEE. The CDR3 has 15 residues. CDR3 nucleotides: TGTGCCAGCAGCGCCTCTGGACAGGACTACAATGAGCAGTTCTTC. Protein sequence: CASSASGQDYNEQFF.

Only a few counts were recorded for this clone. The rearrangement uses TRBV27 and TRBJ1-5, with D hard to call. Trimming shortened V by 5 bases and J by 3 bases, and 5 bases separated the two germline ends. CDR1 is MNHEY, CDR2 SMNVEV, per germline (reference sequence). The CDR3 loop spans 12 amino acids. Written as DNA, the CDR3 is TGTGCCAGCAGTGGCTCCAATCAGCCCCAGCATTTT. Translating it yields CASSGSNQPQHF.

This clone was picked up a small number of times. CDR3 residues: CASSQVGGQSNEKLFF. The DNA for the CDR3 is TGTGCCAGCAGCCAAGTAGGGGGACAGTCTAATGAAAAACTGTTTTTT. The rearrangement links TRBV4-2 to TRBJ1-4, with 7 bases identical to TRBD1. Germline V lookup: CDR1 LGHNA, CDR2 YNFKEQ. Trimming took 1 base from V and 3 from J; bases not matched to a gene: 5. CDR3 length: 16 amino acids.

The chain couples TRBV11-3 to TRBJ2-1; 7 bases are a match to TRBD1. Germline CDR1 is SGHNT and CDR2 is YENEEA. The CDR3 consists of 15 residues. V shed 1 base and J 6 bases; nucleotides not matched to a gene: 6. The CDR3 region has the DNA TGTGCCAGCAGCTTAGCCGGGACAGAGTTCAATGAGCAGTTCTTC. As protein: CASSLAGTEFNEQFF.

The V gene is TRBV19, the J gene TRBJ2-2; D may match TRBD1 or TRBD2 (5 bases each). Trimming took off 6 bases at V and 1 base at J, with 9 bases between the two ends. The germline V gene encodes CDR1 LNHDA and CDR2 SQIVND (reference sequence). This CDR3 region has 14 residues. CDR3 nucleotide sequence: TGTGCCAGTAGGACGGGACGGAACACCGGGGAGCTGTTTTTT. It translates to CASRTGRNTGELFF.

The CDR3 region has the DNA TGTGCCAGCAGTTACTCGCTTCGGGCTGAAGCTTTCTTT. Amino acid sequence: CASSYSLRAEAFF. The V call is TRBV6-5, the J call TRBJ1-1, with D hard to call. The CDR3 runs 13 residues. Germline CDR1 is MNHEY and CDR2 is SVGAGI. Trimming removed 0 bases from V and 6 bases from J, with 8 bases in between.

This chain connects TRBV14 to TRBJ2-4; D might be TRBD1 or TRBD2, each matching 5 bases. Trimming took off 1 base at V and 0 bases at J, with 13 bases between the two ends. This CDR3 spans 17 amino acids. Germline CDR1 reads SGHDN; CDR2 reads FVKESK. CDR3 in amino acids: CASSQGGSGVAKNIQYF. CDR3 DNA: TGTGCCAGCAGCCAAGGGGGGAGCGGAGTAGCCAAAAACATTCAGTACTTC.

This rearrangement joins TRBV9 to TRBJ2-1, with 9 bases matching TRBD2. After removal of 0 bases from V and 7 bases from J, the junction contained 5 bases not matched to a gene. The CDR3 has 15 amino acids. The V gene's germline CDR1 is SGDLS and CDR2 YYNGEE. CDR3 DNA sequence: TGTGCCAGCAGCGTAGATTTTAGCGGGGGAAATGAGCAGTTCTTC. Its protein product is CASSVDFSGGNEQFF.

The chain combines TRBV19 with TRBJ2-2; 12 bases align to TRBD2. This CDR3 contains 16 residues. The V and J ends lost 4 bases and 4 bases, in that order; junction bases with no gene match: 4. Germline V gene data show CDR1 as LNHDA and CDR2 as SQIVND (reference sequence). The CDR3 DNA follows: TGTGCCAGTAGTACCCTAGCGGGAGGGGGCACCGGGGAGCTGTTTTTT. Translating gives CASSTLAGGGTGELFF.

CDR3: CASSGGQVIYGYTF. The CDR3 DNA reads TGTGCCAGCAGTGGGGGGCAGGTGATCTATGGCTACACCTTC. The chain joins TRBV2 to TRBJ1-2, with a weak D call TRBD1 (6 bases). The V and J ends lost 4 bases and 4 bases respectively, with 13 bases between them. Germline V gene data show CDR1 as SNHLY and CDR2 as FYNNEI. This CDR3 is built from 14 residues.

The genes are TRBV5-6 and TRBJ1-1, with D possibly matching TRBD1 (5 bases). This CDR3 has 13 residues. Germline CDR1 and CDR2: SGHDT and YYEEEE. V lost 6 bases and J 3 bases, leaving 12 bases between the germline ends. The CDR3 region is CASKRDRYTEAFF. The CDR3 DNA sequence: TGTGCCAGCAAGAGGGACCGGTACACTGAAGCTTTCTTT.

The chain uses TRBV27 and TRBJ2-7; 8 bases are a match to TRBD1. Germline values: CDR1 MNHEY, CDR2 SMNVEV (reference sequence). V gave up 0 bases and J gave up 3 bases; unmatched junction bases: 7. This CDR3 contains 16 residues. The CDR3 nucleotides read TGTGCCAGCAGTTTATCGTTTCCCAGGGGGCACTACGAGCAGTACTTC. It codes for CASSLSFPRGHYEQYF.

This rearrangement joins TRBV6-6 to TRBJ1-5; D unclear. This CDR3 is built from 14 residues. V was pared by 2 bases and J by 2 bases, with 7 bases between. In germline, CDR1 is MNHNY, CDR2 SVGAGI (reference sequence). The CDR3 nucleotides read TGTGCCAGCAGTTACGGCGCTCGCAATCAGCCCCAGCATTTT. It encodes CASSYGARNQPQHF.

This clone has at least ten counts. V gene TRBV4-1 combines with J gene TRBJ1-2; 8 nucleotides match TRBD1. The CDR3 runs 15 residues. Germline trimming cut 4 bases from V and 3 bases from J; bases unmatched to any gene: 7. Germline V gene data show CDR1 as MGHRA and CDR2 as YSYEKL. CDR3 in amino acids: CASSPFQGADYGYTF. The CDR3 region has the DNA TGCGCCAGCAGCCCGTTTCAGGGGGCTGACTATGGCTACACCTTC.

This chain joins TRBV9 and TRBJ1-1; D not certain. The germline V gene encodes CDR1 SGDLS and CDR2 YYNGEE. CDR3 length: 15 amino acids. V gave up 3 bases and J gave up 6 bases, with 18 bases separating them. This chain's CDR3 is CASSEGVRPGPEAFF. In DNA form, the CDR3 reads TGTGCCAGCAGCGAAGGAGTCCGGCCAGGACCTGAAGCTTTCTTT. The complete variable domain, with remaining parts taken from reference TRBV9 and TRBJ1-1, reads DSGVTQTPKHLITATGQRVTLRCSPRSGDLSVYWYQQSLDQGLQFLIQYYNGEERAKGNILERFSAQQFPDLHSELNLSSLELGDSALYFCASSEGVRPGPEAFFGQGTRLTVV.

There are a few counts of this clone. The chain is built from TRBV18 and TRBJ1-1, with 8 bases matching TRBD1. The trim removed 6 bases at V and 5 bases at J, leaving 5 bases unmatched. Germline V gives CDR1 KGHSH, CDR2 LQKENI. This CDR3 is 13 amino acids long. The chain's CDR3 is CASSRTGRTEAFF. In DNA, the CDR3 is TGTGCCAGCTCTCGGACAGGGAGAACTGAAGCTTTCTTT.